This TCR beta chain was observed in a study of early T cells in non-severe SARS-CoV-2 infection. At the level of the study: From unsorted whole blood, bulk RNA was sequenced, and the chains remained unpaired. Study-wide findings and caveats: Private and CD4 specificities were missed by VDJdb matching, which favored anti-spike CD8 responses.

CDR3 length: 15 residues. J was trimmed by 5 bases and V by 7 bases; bases with no gene match: 9. As part of library construction, unique molecular identifiers were attached to individual cDNA molecules. TCRdb processed the 5' RACE reads anew with MiXCR; each CDR3 protein has one entry. In the table there are tens of thousands of distinct CDR3 sequences, 5.8% of which are singletons. Ten or more counts support this clonotype. Its specificity is unknown. This sequence joins TRBV12-3 or TRBV12-4 and TRBJ2-1; TRBD2 matches at 9 bases. The receptor's source is an adult who was a healthcare worker with PCR-confirmed SARS-CoV-2 infection or an uninfected control (not recorded which). Specimen: whole blood. CDR3 DNA sequence: TGTGCCAGCATAGATCCGACTAGCGGAAACAATGAGCAGTTCTTC. This sequence encodes CASIDPTSGNNEQFF.